These 13 T cell receptor beta chains were sequenced from one sample in a study of immune evolution from preneoplasia to lung adenocarcinoma. Clones were read by immunoSEQ multiplex PCR, and TCRdb kept only the in-frame ones, dropping some. In the table there are about 5,000 clones, 78% of which are singletons. Sequencing input: FFPE normal lung tissue adjacent to the tumor. These receptors were obtained from a person aged 50-69 years with lung adenocarcinoma.

The J gene is TRBJ2-5, the V gene TRBV30, with D possibly matching TRBD2 (5 bases). CDR1 is GTSNPN, CDR2 SVGIG, per germline (reference sequence). V was pared by 5 bases and J by 5 bases, with 24 bases between. This CDR3 region has 16 residues. CDR3 in DNA: TGTGCCTGGGTCTCGAAGGACTTAAGTTTTTGGGAGACCCAGTACTTC. This sequence encodes CAWVSKDLSFWETQYF. Full variable domain (missing parts from reference TRBV30 and TRBJ2-5): SQTIHQWPATLVQPVGSPLSLECTVEGTSNPNLYWYRQAAGRGLQLLFYSVGIGQISSEVPQNLSASRPQDRQFILSSKKLLLSDSGFYLCAWVSKDLSFWETQYFGPGTRLLVL.

The chain couples TRBV7-2 to TRBJ2-3; tentatively, D is TRBD1 or TRBD2 (5 bases each). Germline assignment: CDR1 SGHTA and CDR2 FQGNSA. This CDR3 comprises 15 residues. V was shortened by 1 base and J by 6 bases, with 14 bases between the two germline ends. CDR3 in amino acids: CASSLGVLEGDTQYF. The CDR3 DNA sequence: TGTGCCAGCAGCTTAGGAGTGCTAGAGGGGGATACGCAGTATTTT.

The chain combines TRBV27 with TRBJ2-2; no reliable D call. CDR3 length: 13 residues. Germline CDR1 is MNHEY and CDR2 is SMNVEV (reference sequence). V lost 6 bases and J lost 0, with 5 bases in between. The CDR3 loop reads CASRGSNTGELFF. DNA for the CDR3: TGTGCCAGCAGGGGATCGAACACCGGGGAGCTGTTTTTT.

The rearrangement joins TRBV28 to TRBJ2-2; no reliable D call. CDR1 MDHEN and CDR2 SYDVKM come from the germline V gene. This CDR3 has 15 residues. The V end was cut by 6 bases, the J end by 5 bases, with 16 bases between. As DNA, the CDR3 is TGTGCCAGCAGGATACCCGAATCAGGTACCGGGGAGCTGTTTTTT. Translated, it gives CASRIPESGTGELFF. Full variable domain (missing parts from reference TRBV28 and TRBJ2-2): DVKVTQSSRYLVKRTGEKVFLECVQDMDHENMFWYRQDPGLGLRLIYFSYDVKMKEKGDIPEGYSVSREKKERFSLILESASTNQTSMYLCASRIPESGTGELFFGEGSRLTVL.

The rearrangement links TRBV6-5 to TRBJ1-2; D gene ambiguous. CDR3 size: 15 residues. Germline V CDR1 and CDR2: MNHEY, SVGAGI. Trimming pared 0 bases from V and 8 bases from J, leaving 16 bases between. The CDR3 reads CASSYSTRNFGGYTF. Written as DNA, the CDR3 is TGTGCCAGCAGTTACTCGACGCGGAATTTCGGGGGCTACACCTTC.

This clone was detected only a few times. V and J are TRBV2 and TRBJ1-4, with a tentative D call TRBD1 (5 bases). Looked up from germline, CDR1 is SNHLY and CDR2 is FYNNEI. V was trimmed by 1 base and J by 7 bases, leaving 10 bases between them. The CDR3 loop spans 14 amino acids. The CDR3 coding sequence is TGTGCCAGCAGTGAAGGGACACGGTCTGAAAAACTGTTTTTT. Its protein product is CASSEGTRSEKLFF.

The rearrangement joins TRBV7-9 to TRBJ2-7; either TRBD1 or TRBD2 may fit D (5 bases each). Germline V lookup: CDR1 SEHNR, CDR2 FQNEAQ (reference sequence). Trimming removed 6 bases from V and 5 bases from J, with 11 bases in between. This CDR3 is 12 amino acids long. The CDR3 bases are TGTGCCAGCAGTTTGTTGGGGGACGAGCAGTACTTC. It is translated as CASSLLGDEQYF.

This chain uses TRBV30 with TRBJ1-1, with D perhaps TRBD1 (5 bases). CDR1 and CDR2 (germline): GTSNPN, SVGIG (reference sequence). The CDR3 covers 11 residues. The V end was cut by 5 bases, the J end by 10 bases, with 14 bases between. CDR3: CAWSRGYVAFF. CDR3 DNA: TGTGCCTGGTCGCGGGGGTATGTAGCTTTCTTT.

This clone was observed a single time. The genes are TRBV5-1 and TRBJ2-1; maybe TRBD2 (5 bases). CDR1 is SGHRS and CDR2 is YFSETQ in the germline V gene. This CDR3 has 14 residues. The V end was cut by 2 bases, the J end by 7 bases, with 13 bases between. This CDR3 is CASSFLGVQNEQFF. DNA of the CDR3: TGCGCCAGCAGCTTTTTGGGAGTCCAGAATGAGCAGTTCTTC.

This chain connects TRBV5-1 to TRBJ2-1; 7 positions match TRBD2. V was pared by 1 base and J by 7 bases, with 11 bases of the junction left unmatched. CDR1 SGHRS and CDR2 YFSETQ come from the germline V gene. CDR3 size: 16 residues. CDR3: CASSLYAGEHVNEQFF. CDR3 bases: TGCGCCAGCAGCTTGTATGCGGGAGAGCACGTGAATGAGCAGTTCTTC.

This chain links TRBV27 with TRBJ1-2; a possible D gene is TRBD1 (6 bases). CDR1 is MNHEY and CDR2 is SMNVEV in the germline V gene (reference sequence). The CDR3 extends over 14 amino acids. The V gene lost 5 bases and the J gene lost 8 bases, with 18 bases spanning the gap. This chain's CDR3 is CASSPLGGADGYTF. The CDR3 nucleotides read TGTGCCAGCAGTCCCCTGGGGGGGGCTGACGGCTACACCTTC.

In this sample, this clone is medium-sized. The chain recombines TRBV7-8 with TRBJ2-7, with 8 bases identical to TRBD2. The CDR3 is 15 amino acids. The germline V gene has CDR1 SGHVS and CDR2 FQNEAQ. V lost 2 bases, J lost 4 bases, and 7 bases stayed unmatched. CDR3 protein: CASSLFSGRKYEQYF. DNA of the CDR3: TGTGCCAGCAGCTTATTCAGCGGGAGAAAGTACGAGCAGTACTTC.

This clone has a handful of counts. The chain links TRBV4-1 to TRBJ2-1; D is perhaps TRBD2 (6 bases). The CDR3 covers 17 residues. Trimming shortened V by 0 bases and J by 0 bases, and 12 bases separated the two germline ends. CDR1 and CDR2 from the germline V gene are MGHRA and YSYEKL. The CDR3 region is CASSQDPSDSSYNEQFF. DNA of the CDR3: TGCGCCAGCAGCCAAGATCCTAGCGATAGCTCCTACAATGAGCAGTTCTTC.